Presented here are 14 T cell receptor beta chains from one specimen sequenced in a study of spatial heterogeneity in lung cancer. Time point: blood at routine non-recurrence follow-up after resection. The sequenced material consisted of unsorted whole RNA from tumor, nontumor lung or frozen PBMC. TCRdb itself ran the 5' RACE reads through MiXCR, one entry per CDR3 protein. The sample shows some 120,000 distinct CDR3 sequences, 9.5% to 15% of them seen only once. The sequencing used PBMCs, collected at follow-up. All receptors come from a male donor with early-stage non-small cell lung cancer.

The rearrangement joins TRBV20-1 to TRBJ2-3; D unclear. Per the germline V gene, CDR1 is DFQATT and CDR2 is SNEGSKA (reference sequence). The V and J ends lost 0 bases and 5 bases respectively, with 12 bases between them. The CDR3 spans 14 residues. The CDR3 nucleotides are TGCAGTGCTAGAGATCTTCAGCAAGTAGATACGCAGTATTTT. Its protein product is CSARDLQQVDTQYF.

This clonotype was seen repeatedly, ten times or more. V is TRBV12-3 or TRBV12-4 and J is TRBJ1-1, with TRBD1 identical over 9 bases. The CDR3 loop spans 14 amino acids. V shed 6 bases and J 4 bases; nucleotides not matched to a gene: 6. CDR3 protein: CASSRGQGATEAFF. The CDR3 coding sequence is TGTGCCAGCAGCCGGGGACAGGGTGCCACTGAAGCTTTCTTT.

This clonotype has at least ten counts. The chain carries TRBV29-1 and TRBJ1-3; D remains ambiguous. Trimming stripped 8 bases from V and 8 bases from J, with 13 bases between. CDR3 length: 11 residues. CDR1 and CDR2 from the germline V gene are SQVTM and ANQGSEA. The DNA for the CDR3 is TGCAGCTTTAGGAACGGGGACACCATATATTTT. Translation gives CSFRNGDTIYF.

This clonotype was counted ten times or more. The V and J genes are TRBV5-5 and TRBJ2-7, with D possibly being TRBD1 (5 bases). CDR3 length equals 15 residues. Germline values: CDR1 SGHKS, CDR2 YYEKEE (reference sequence). V was cut by 0 bases and J by 2 bases, with 12 bases left in between. The CDR3 here is CASSLATGDPYEQYF. CDR3 DNA sequence: TGTGCCAGCAGCTTGGCTACAGGTGACCCCTACGAGCAGTACTTC. Full variable domain (rest looked up from reference TRBV5-5 and TRBJ2-7): DAGVTQSPTHLIKTRGQQVTLRCSPISGHKSVSWYQQVLGQGPQFIFQYYEKEERGRGNFPDRFSARQFPNYSSELNVNALLLGDSALYLCASSLATGDPYEQYFGPGTRLTVT.

This clonotype was detected only a few times. V is TRBV5-1 and J is TRBJ2-7, with a weak D call TRBD1 (7 bases). This CDR3 spans 15 amino acids. V was cut by 4 bases and J by 9 bases, with 23 bases left in between. CDR1 is SGHRS and CDR2 is YFSETQ in the germline V gene. The CDR3 protein is CASSVRQGGLHAQYF. For the CDR3, the DNA is TGCGCCAGCAGCGTGCGACAGGGAGGTCTCCACGCGCAGTACTTC.

The CDR3, as DNA: TGTGCCAGCAGCTTAATCGGGGGAGTCGAGACCCAGTACTTC. Translated, it gives CASSLIGGVETQYF. The V call is TRBV11-1, the J call TRBJ2-5; D is perhaps TRBD2 (6 bases). Trimming removed 2 bases at V and 5 bases at J, with 12 bases between. The CDR3 is 14 residues long. CDR1 is SGHAT and CDR2 is FQDESV in the germline V gene (reference sequence).

V usage is TRBV27 and J usage is TRBJ2-7, with 9 bases identical to TRBD1. CDR1 and CDR2 from the germline V gene are MNHEY and SMNVEV (reference sequence). CDR3 length equals 15 residues. V trimming: 5 bases; J trimming: 2 bases; junction bases outside the gene matches: 7. CDR3 sequence (DNA): TGTGCCAGCAGTCCCTGGGACAGGGTAACCTACGAGCAGTACTTC. Amino acids: CASSPWDRVTYEQYF.

This clonotype was observed a few times. The genes are TRBV5-4 and TRBJ1-6, with 12 nucleotides matching TRBD1. V was clipped by 4 bases and J by 5 bases; unmatched bases: 4. Germline assignment: CDR1 SGHNT and CDR2 YYREEE (reference sequence). The CDR3 spans 16 residues. CDR3 in amino acids: CASSRGQGANNSPLHF. In DNA, the CDR3 is TGTGCCAGCAGCCGGGGACAGGGGGCGAATAATTCACCCCTCCACTTT.

This clonotype was seen repeatedly, ten times or more. This sequence joins TRBV28 and TRBJ2-5; TRBD1 agrees at 8 bases. The V gene's germline CDR1 is MDHEN and CDR2 SYDVKM. CDR3 length equals 14 residues. The V segment lost 3 bases and the J segment 5 bases; nucleotides outside the gene matches: 5. The CDR3 loop reads CASSLAGGYETQYF. In nucleotides, the CDR3 is TGTGCCAGCAGTTTGGCAGGGGGCTATGAGACCCAGTACTTC. Looking up the rest from reference TRBV28 and TRBJ2-5 gives the full variable domain: DVKVTQSSRYLVKRTGEKVFLECVQDMDHENMFWYRQDPGLGLRLIYFSYDVKMKEKGDIPEGYSVSREKKERFSLILESASTNQTSMYLCASSLAGGYETQYFGPGTRLLVL.

The chain combines TRBV29-1 with TRBJ1-1; D is unclear. Germline CDR1 is SQVTM and CDR2 is ANQGSEA. The ends were cut back, 2 bases at V and 1 base at J, with 11 bases in the middle. The CDR3 length is 14 residues. For the CDR3, the DNA is TGCAGCGTTGAAAGGGAGGTCGAGAACACTGAAGCTTTCTTT. It codes for CSVEREVENTEAFF.

In its sample, this clonotype was seen many times. The chain has TRBV6-2 or TRBV6-3 and TRBJ2-3; D not resolved. Germline V gives CDR1 MNHEY, CDR2 SVGEGT. V was trimmed by 4 bases and J by 6 bases, leaving 8 bases between them. This CDR3 is built from 12 residues. The CDR3 here is CASSSGPDTQYF. The CDR3 DNA is TGTGCCAGCAGTTCGGGCCCGGATACGCAGTATTTT.

This clonotype appeared a few times. The J gene is TRBJ1-5, the V gene TRBV28; 9 nucleotides match TRBD1. CDR1 and CDR2 (germline): MDHEN, SYDVKM. The CDR3 has 15 amino acids. The V and J ends lost 6 bases and 1 base, in that order; junction bases with no gene match: 4. CDR3 bases: TGTGCCAGCAGGACGACAGGGGGGAGCAATCAGCCCCAGCATTTT. This sequence encodes CASRTTGGSNQPQHF.

The chain is built from TRBV12-3 or TRBV12-4 and TRBJ1-1; 8 bases align to TRBD1. This CDR3 is 14 amino acids long. The trim removed 6 bases at V and 4 bases at J, leaving 7 bases unmatched. The CDR3 sequence: CASSALTGGTEAFF. In DNA, the CDR3 is TGTGCCAGCAGCGCCCTTACAGGGGGCACTGAAGCTTTCTTT.

The chain joins TRBV28 to TRBJ2-7; 10 bases align to TRBD1. With V trimmed by 4 bases and J by 6 bases, 3 bases remained unmatched. Germline V CDR1 and CDR2: MDHEN, SYDVKM. The CDR3 totals 13 residues. CDR3 protein: CASSSGQGGEQYF. CDR3 in DNA: TGTGCCAGCAGTTCCGGACAGGGGGGCGAGCAGTACTTC.